One sample yielded the 24 T cell receptor beta chains listed below, sequenced in a study of blood T cell repertoires in COVID-19. The method was immunoSEQ multiplex PCR; TCRdb's version includes in-frame clones alone and lacks a portion of them. The data show nearly 80,000 clones, 65% to 85% seen once. Sequenced sample: peripheral blood. The receptors here all came from a man aged 50 to 60 with acute or convalescent COVID-19.

The chain employs TRBV5-1 and TRBJ1-4; 7 bases match TRBD1. The ends lost 3 bases at V and 7 bases at J; junction bases unmatched: 3. The CDR3 loop spans 13 amino acids. Germline-derived CDR1 and CDR2 are SGHRS and YFSETQ. The CDR3 nucleotides read TGCGCCAGCAGCTCAGGGGGGACTGAAAAACTGTTTTTT. It is translated as CASSSGGTEKLFF.

The chain has TRBV19 and TRBJ1-3, with D possibly being TRBD1 (5 bases). This CDR3 has 13 residues. The V end was cut by 8 bases, the J end by 4 bases, with 12 bases between. In germline, CDR1 is LNHDA, CDR2 SQIVND (reference sequence). CDR3 residues: CASLQGYGNTIYF. The CDR3 DNA follows: TGTGCCAGTCTCCAGGGATACGGAAACACCATATATTTT.

The CDR3 here is CASSERTGMSFGSYNSPLHF. In DNA form, the CDR3 reads TGCGCCAGCAGTGAACGGACAGGAATGAGTTTTGGATCCTATAATTCACCCCTCCACTTT. This rearrangement joins TRBV10-1 to TRBJ1-6, with 7 nucleotides matching TRBD1. V shed 3 bases, J shed 1 base, and the junction held 15 bases outside the gene matches. The CDR3 covers 20 residues. Germline values: CDR1 WNHNN, CDR2 SYGVQD (reference sequence).

J is TRBJ2-1 and V is TRBV7-2, with TRBD2 identical over 13 bases. The CDR3 covers 15 residues. Looked up from germline, CDR1 is SGHTA and CDR2 is FQGNSA. J gave up 6 bases and V 4 bases, and 3 bases lay outside the gene matches. CDR3 sequence reads: CASSSTSGGVNEQFF. CDR3 coding DNA: TGTGCCAGCAGCTCCACTAGCGGGGGGGTCAATGAGCAGTTCTTC.

The J gene is TRBJ2-7, the V gene TRBV30; unclear D gene. CDR3 length equals 12 residues. The ends were cut back, 0 bases at V and 5 bases at J, with 8 bases in the middle. The germline CDR1 and CDR2 sequences are GTSNPN and SVGIG (reference sequence). The DNA of the CDR3 is TGTGCCTGGAGTGTAATAGACAACGAGCAGTACTTC. This sequence encodes CAWSVIDNEQYF.

This clone was counted once. The gene calls are TRBV27 and TRBJ2-1; 8 nucleotides agree with TRBD2. Germline assignment: CDR1 MNHEY and CDR2 SMNVEV (reference sequence). The ends lost 7 bases at V and 4 bases at J; junction bases unmatched: 12. This CDR3 contains 16 residues. CDR3 in amino acids: CASTARGGDEYNEQFF. The CDR3 bases are TGTGCCAGCACAGCACGGGGGGGGGACGAGTACAATGAGCAGTTCTTC.

In this sample, this clone turned up once. This chain connects TRBV5-4 to TRBJ1-6, with TRBD1 identical over 7 bases. V shed 1 base, J shed 4 bases, and the junction held 8 bases outside the gene matches. This CDR3 spans 17 amino acids. Germline V gives CDR1 SGHNT, CDR2 YYREEE (reference sequence). The CDR3, as DNA: TGTGCCAGCAGCTTGAACCGGGACAGTAATTATAATTCACCCCTCCACTTT. Its protein product is CASSLNRDSNYNSPLHF.

The V gene is TRBV4-3, the J gene TRBJ2-1; possible D gene TRBD1, 5 bases. Germline V gives CDR1 LGHNA, CDR2 YSLEER. The CDR3 is 17 amino acids. V lost 1 base, J lost 5 bases, and 18 bases lay in between. DNA for the CDR3: TGCGCCAGCAGCCAAGGCCCCATAGGGCAGGACAACAATGAGCAGTTCTTC. It specifies CASSQGPIGQDNNEQFF.

This chain connects TRBV4-3 to TRBJ2-2; tentative D call: TRBD2 (5 bases). This CDR3 has 14 residues. V lost 5 bases to trimming and J lost 4 bases, with 11 bases between them. In germline, CDR1 is LGHNA, CDR2 YSLEER. The DNA for the CDR3 is TGCGCCAGCAGCGGGAGAGAAGTCACCGGGGAGCTGTTTTTT. It is translated as CASSGREVTGELFF.

The CDR3 reads CASRRPEARSYNEQFF. Here the CDR3 DNA reads TGTGCCAGCAGACGCCCCGAAGCCCGGAGCTACAATGAGCAGTTCTTC. V is TRBV2 and J is TRBJ2-1; D unclear. This CDR3 is 16 amino acids long. Trimming removed 6 bases at V and 3 bases at J, with 18 bases between. In germline, CDR1 is SNHLY, CDR2 FYNNEI.

This sequence joins TRBV11-2 and TRBJ2-7; 13 bases map to TRBD2. V was clipped by 5 bases and J by 2 bases; unmatched bases: 6. The CDR3 consists of 16 residues. Looked up from germline, CDR1 is SGHAT and CDR2 is FQNNGV. CDR3 nucleotides: TGTGCCAGCAGCCAAGGGGGACTAGCGGGAACCTACGAGCAGTACTTC. Residues: CASSQGGLAGTYEQYF.

This clone has only a few counts. V is TRBV4-1 and J is TRBJ2-2; unclear D gene. This CDR3 has 16 amino acids. Trimming removed 6 bases at V and 0 bases at J, with 14 bases between. Germline-derived CDR1 and CDR2 are MGHRA and YSYEKL. CDR3 DNA sequence: TGCGCCAGCAGACGAACCTTTGGAGCGAACACCGGGGAGCTGTTTTTT. It yields the protein CASRRTFGANTGELFF.

The chain has TRBV2 and TRBJ1-5; D might be TRBD1 (5 bases). V lost 2 bases to trimming and J lost 6 bases, with 11 bases between them. This CDR3 is built from 14 residues. CDR1 and CDR2 (germline): SNHLY, FYNNEI. The CDR3 DNA reads as TGTGCCAGCAGTGAACGGCAGGGAGGTCAGCCCCAGCATTTT. This encodes CASSERQGGQPQHF. The full variable domain, completed using reference TRBV2 and TRBJ1-5, is EPEVTQTPSHQVTQMGQEVILRCVPISNHLYFYWYRQILGQKVEFLVSFYNNEISEKSEIFDDQFSVERPDGSNFTLKIRSTKLEDSAMYFCASSERQGGQPQHFGDGTRLSIL.

The genes are TRBV5-1 and TRBJ2-5; TRBD2 matches 9 bases. The CDR3 loop spans 16 amino acids. Germline lookup yields CDR1 SGHRS and CDR2 YFSETQ. V shed 5 bases and J 1 base; nucleotides not matched to a gene: 9. The CDR3 is CASRSLAGRSQETQYF. The CDR3 DNA follows: TGCGCCAGCAGGAGTCTAGCGGGACGATCCCAAGAGACCCAGTACTTC.

The chain employs TRBV29-1 and TRBJ1-1; perhaps TRBD1 as D (5 bases). This CDR3 is built from 12 residues. Trimming left V 7 bases short and J 0 bases short, with 9 bases between. CDR1 SQVTM and CDR2 ANQGSEA come from the germline V gene. CDR3 nucleotides: TGCAGCGGGGGACGGTTGAACACTGAAGCTTTCTTT. This encodes CSGGRLNTEAFF.

The chain employs TRBV7-8 and TRBJ1-2; 8 nucleotides align to TRBD1. J lost 2 bases, V lost 0 bases, and 2 bases had no gene match. This CDR3 region has 15 residues. Germline V gene lookup returns CDR1 SGHVS and CDR2 FQNEAQ. The CDR3 loop reads CASSLARTGNYGYTF. CDR3 nucleotide sequence: TGTGCCAGCAGCTTAGCCCGGACAGGGAACTATGGCTACACCTTC.

In DNA, the CDR3 is TGTGCCAGCAGCTTAAGGGGGAACACAGATACGCAGTATTTT. Amino acid sequence: CASSLRGNTDTQYF. The rearrangement joins TRBV7-2 to TRBJ2-3; D possibly corresponds to TRBD1 (6 bases). V was clipped by 2 bases and J by 2 bases, with 8 bases between them. CDR3 size: 14 residues. CDR1 is SGHTA, CDR2 FQGNSA, per germline.

The rearrangement uses TRBV7-8 and TRBJ2-2; D unclear. The V gene lost 4 bases and the J gene lost 1 base, with 16 bases spanning the gap. Germline-derived CDR1 and CDR2 are SGHVS and FQNEAQ. This CDR3 has 17 residues. The CDR3 loop is CASSYPIDYGNTGELFF. CDR3 coding DNA: TGTGCCAGCAGCTACCCCATAGATTACGGGAACACCGGGGAGCTGTTTTTT.

This chain connects TRBV9 to TRBJ2-7; 7 bases are a match to TRBD1. This CDR3 is 14 amino acids long. The germline CDR1 and CDR2 sequences are SGDLS and YYNGEE. Germline trimming cut 4 bases from V and 2 bases from J; bases unmatched to any gene: 6. CDR3 nucleotides: TGTGCCAGCAGCTTCCGGGACAGCCCCTACGAGCAGTACTTC. Translation gives CASSFRDSPYEQYF.

This clone appeared once. V and J are TRBV19 and TRBJ1-1, with D hard to call. From germline, CDR1 is LNHDA and CDR2 SQIVND (reference sequence). The CDR3 consists of 16 residues. Trimming pared 8 bases from V and 0 bases from J, leaving 19 bases between. This CDR3 reads CASYERPGIMNTEAFF. The CDR3 DNA reads as TGTGCCAGTTACGAAAGGCCAGGAATAATGAACACTGAAGCTTTCTTT.

V usage is TRBV19 and J usage is TRBJ2-4, with D tentatively TRBD1 (7 bases). The CDR3 has 14 amino acids. Germline loops: CDR1 LNHDA, CDR2 SQIVND (reference sequence). The V gene lost 6 bases and the J gene lost 0 bases, with 9 bases spanning the gap. The CDR3 nucleotides read TGTGCCAGTAGGCAGGGGGGAGCCAAAAACATTCAGTACTTC. Translation: CASRQGGAKNIQYF.

This sequence joins TRBV28 and TRBJ2-1; 8 nucleotides match TRBD2. This CDR3 has 17 amino acids. In germline, CDR1 is MDHEN, CDR2 SYDVKM. The trim removed 3 bases at V and 3 bases at J, leaving 10 bases unmatched. This CDR3 reads CASSLLWRLAGYNEQFF. Here the CDR3 DNA reads TGTGCCAGCAGTTTGCTCTGGAGGCTAGCGGGCTACAATGAGCAGTTCTTC.

This sequence joins TRBV5-1 and TRBJ2-3, with a weak D call TRBD1 (5 bases). CDR3 size: 14 residues. CDR1 is SGHRS, CDR2 YFSETQ, per germline. The ends were cut back, 0 bases at V and 2 bases at J, with 7 bases in the middle. The CDR3 is CASSLGQYTDTQYF. Written as DNA, the CDR3 is TGCGCCAGCAGCTTGGGACAGTACACAGATACGCAGTATTTT.

This chain uses TRBV18 with TRBJ2-3; tentatively, D is TRBD2 (6 bases). CDR3 length equals 18 residues. Trimming stripped 3 bases from V and 0 bases from J, with 19 bases between. CDR1 and CDR2 from the germline V gene are KGHSH and LQKENI. The CDR3 DNA sequence: TGTGCCAGCTCACCGCCACCCGGGTTACGGGGGAGCACAGATACGCAGTATTTT. This translates into CASSPPPGLRGSTDTQYF. Variable domain in full (rest from reference TRBV18 and TRBJ2-3): NAGVMQNPRHLVRRRGQEARLRCSPMKGHSHVYWYRQLPEEGLKFMVYLQKENIIDESGMPKERFSAEFPKEGPSILRIQQVVRGDSAAYFCASSPPPGLRGSTDTQYFGPGTRLTVL.